The entry that follows covers one T cell receptor (beta chain) sequence. This specimen belongs to a study of memory CD4+ T cells and cytomegalovirus serostatus. The overall study: Donors were healthy Belgian adults, 10 or so CMV seropositive and around 23 seronegative.

Single viable CD3+CD4+CD8-CD45RO+ cells were sorted as the memory CD4+ T cells. CDR3 length: 14 amino acids. Germline V gives CDR1 MDHEN, CDR2 SYDVKM. The V and J ends lost 3 bases and 11 bases, in that order; junction bases with no gene match: 11. Only in-frame clones appear in the TCRdb table, and some are missing; sequencing was by immunoSEQ multiplex PCR. This sample has more than 45,000 clones, with 78% found just once. The chain recombines TRBV28 with TRBJ1-1; 8 nucleotides agree with TRBD1. The sample consisted of memory CD4+ T cells from blood. The receptor's source is an adult in good health and CMV-seronegative. The CDR3 sequence is CASSLPDRGARAFF. As DNA, the CDR3 is TGTGCCAGCAGTTTGCCCGACAGGGGCGCTAGGGCTTTCTTT. Full variable domain (outside the CDR3, taken from reference TRBV28 and TRBJ1-1): DVKVTQSSRYLVKRTGEKVFLECVQDMDHENMFWYRQDPGLGLRLIYFSYDVKMKEKGDIPEGYSVSREKKERFSLILESASTNQTSMYLCASSLPDRGARAFFGQGTRLTVV.